The 30 T cell receptor beta chains presented below share a single source sample, sequenced in a study of metastatic and nonmetastatic thyroid tumors. Using MiXCR, TCRdb re-called clones from the PCR reads. The sample holds under 4,500 clones, around 38% seen once. Each patient went into thyroid surgery without having received any treatment. Input material: tumor tissue. These receptors all come from a male donor with papillary thyroid cancer or a benign thyroid nodule (not recorded which). Some clones in this sample may be carry-over from other donors' samples.

By share of the sample, this clone is large. This sequence joins TRBV7-9 and TRBJ2-1; the D call may be TRBD1 or TRBD2 (5 bases each). CDR3 size: 16 residues. With 4 bases removed from V and 7 bases from J, the gap between germline ends came to 20 bases. Germline V lookup: CDR1 SEHNR, CDR2 FQNEAQ (reference sequence). This chain's CDR3 is CASSSPQEDTRNEQFF. CDR3 coding DNA: TGTGCCAGCAGCTCCCCCCAGGAGGACACGCGGAATGAGCAGTTCTTC. The complete variable domain, with remaining parts taken from reference TRBV7-9 and TRBJ2-1, reads DTGVSQNPRHKITKRGQNVTFRCDPISEHNRLYWYRQTLGQGPEFLTYFQNEAQLEKSRLLSDRFSAERPKGSFSTLEIQRTEQGDSAMYLCASSSPQEDTRNEQFFGPGTRLTVL.

This clone was seen more than once but under ten times. This rearrangement joins TRBV6-1 to TRBJ1-2; no firm D call. The germline CDR1 and CDR2 sequences are MNHNS and SASEGT. V was trimmed by 8 bases and J by 0 bases, leaving 7 bases between them. The CDR3 contains 12 residues. The CDR3 sequence is CASRKANYGYTF. In nucleotides, the CDR3 is TGTGCCAGCCGTAAAGCTAACTATGGCTACACCTTC.

This chain connects TRBV12-3 or TRBV12-4 to TRBJ2-7, with D tentatively TRBD1 or TRBD2 (5 bases each). The CDR3 spans 17 residues. Deletions cut 4 bases from V and 3 bases from J, with 22 bases between. The chain's CDR3 is CASSSRSGTQAHYEQYF. The CDR3 nucleotides are TGTGCCAGCAGTTCGCGCTCCGGGACCCAAGCCCACTACGAGCAGTACTTC.

This clone has just a few counts. Here the CDR3 reads CASSLGRQFGELFF. Written as DNA, the CDR3 is TGTGCCAGCAGCCTAGGGAGACAGTTCGGGGAGCTGTTTTTT. V gene TRBV27 combines with J gene TRBJ2-2; D possibly matches TRBD1 or TRBD2 (5 bases each). Trimming shortened V by 6 bases and J by 7 bases, and 15 bases separated the two germline ends. CDR3 size: 14 residues. Per the germline V gene, CDR1 is MNHEY and CDR2 is SMNVEV (reference sequence).

The V gene is TRBV27, the J gene TRBJ1-1; no definite D call. This CDR3 is 13 amino acids long. From germline, CDR1 is MNHEY and CDR2 SMNVEV (reference sequence). Trimming cost V 3 bases and J 5 bases, with 10 bases left between them. The DNA of the CDR3 is TGTGCCAGCAGTTTCGTTAGGGCGACTGAAGCTTTCTTT. Translating gives CASSFVRATEAFF.

The chain links TRBV30 to TRBJ1-2; D is unresolved. V shed 0 bases and J shed 4 bases, with 12 bases lying between them. The CDR3 contains 14 residues. The germline V gene encodes CDR1 GTSNPN and CDR2 SVGIG (reference sequence). The CDR3 bases are TGTGCCTGGAGTGTACAAGGACTTCTCTATGGCTACACCTTC. Amino acids: CAWSVQGLLYGYTF.

This chain joins TRBV6-2 or TRBV6-3 and TRBJ2-7; D call uncertain. The CDR3 runs to 14 residues. Germline V gene lookup returns CDR1 MNHEY and CDR2 SVGEGT. V was clipped by 1 base and J by 4 bases, with 11 bases between them. In nucleotides, the CDR3 is TGTGCCAGCAGTTACTTTACAGCACCTTACGAGCAGTACTTC. Its protein is CASSYFTAPYEQYF.

The sample holds many counts of this clone. The chain has TRBV27 and TRBJ1-1; D call uncertain. The V gene lost 3 bases and the J gene lost 4 bases, with 9 bases spanning the gap. This CDR3 has 13 amino acids. Germline-derived CDR1 and CDR2 are MNHEY and SMNVEV (reference sequence). CDR3 loop: CASSFSRSTEAFF. CDR3 DNA: TGTGCCAGCAGTTTCAGCAGGTCCACTGAAGCTTTCTTT.

The sample holds many counts of this clone. The V gene is TRBV28, the J gene TRBJ2-7; 10 nucleotides line up with TRBD1. Trimming removed 6 bases from V and 1 base from J; junction bases left unmatched: 15. This CDR3 has 18 residues. Germline lookup yields CDR1 MDHEN and CDR2 SYDVKM. CDR3 loop: CASSLTGTGAFPSYEQYF. The CDR3 bases are TGTGCCAGCAGCTTGACCGGGACAGGGGCCTTTCCTTCCTACGAGCAGTACTTC.

The chain combines TRBV6-2 or TRBV6-3 with TRBJ1-2; 7 bases fit TRBD1. The CDR3 contains 13 residues. V lost 2 bases to trimming and J lost 8 bases; unmatched junction nucleotides: 5. Germline CDR1 MNHEY, CDR2 SVGEGT. The CDR3 spells CASSYLDRPGYTF. CDR3 coding DNA: TGTGCCAGCAGTTACCTGGACAGGCCAGGCTACACCTTC.

This clone was found a few times. The chain combines TRBV6-2 or TRBV6-3 with TRBJ2-5, with TRBD2 matching 14 bases. The germline V gene encodes CDR1 MNHEY and CDR2 SVGEGT. V lost 2 bases and J lost 3; bases outside the gene matches: 2. The CDR3 extends over 16 amino acids. CDR3 nucleotides: TGTGCCAGCAGTTACCCGGGACTAGCGGGGGAAGAGACCCAGTACTTC. Protein: CASSYPGLAGEETQYF.

This clone came up a few times. The V call is TRBV27, the J call TRBJ2-1; TRBD2 is a possible D gene (6 bases). Germline V gene sequence: CDR1 MNHEY, CDR2 SMNVEV (reference sequence). This CDR3 comprises 13 residues. Between the trimmed V and J ends, which lost 6 bases and 7 bases, there was a span of 13 bases. CDR3 nucleotides: TGTGCCAGCAGCGGAGGCGGGGCAAATGAGCAGTTCTTC. As protein: CASSGGGANEQFF.

V and J are TRBV11-2 and TRBJ2-7; 7 positions match TRBD1. The CDR3 runs to 16 residues. Trimming took 0 bases from V and 3 from J; bases not matched to a gene: 8. CDR1 is SGHAT and CDR2 is FQNNGV in the germline V gene. The CDR3 protein is CASSLDLGTEFYEQYF. CDR3 sequence (DNA): TGTGCCAGCAGCTTAGATCTGGGGACAGAGTTCTACGAGCAGTACTTC.

The chain combines TRBV28 with TRBJ1-5, with a possible D match to TRBD1 (5 bases). The CDR3 spans 19 residues. CDR1 MDHEN and CDR2 SYDVKM come from the germline V gene. The V and J ends lost 3 bases and 0 bases respectively, with 21 bases between them. CDR3 in amino acids: CASSFLDIPSDYSNQPQHF. CDR3 nucleotides: TGTGCCAGCAGTTTTTTGGACATTCCTTCGGATTATAGCAATCAGCCCCAGCATTTT.

CDR3 residues: CASSQGIRGNASPLHF. The CDR3 DNA reads as TGTGCCAGCAGCCAAGGAATTAGGGGGAACGCCTCACCCCTCCACTTT. The chain links TRBV4-2 to TRBJ1-6; weak D call: TRBD1 (6 bases). Germline loops: CDR1 LGHNA, CDR2 YNFKEQ. CDR3 length: 16 amino acids. The V gene lost 1 base and the J gene lost 10 bases, with 17 bases spanning the gap.

This clone was observed a few times. The rearrangement links TRBV27 to TRBJ1-4; D gene unclear. The CDR3 consists of 15 residues. CDR1 MNHEY and CDR2 SMNVEV come from the germline V gene (reference sequence). The V end was cut by 6 bases, the J end by 0 bases, with 11 bases between. The CDR3 region has the DNA TGTGCCAGCAGCCCGGAGGTTGCAACTAATGAAAAACTGTTTTTT. Protein: CASSPEVATNEKLFF.

This chain uses TRBV6-1 with TRBJ1-2; 7 bases fit TRBD1. CDR1 and CDR2 from the germline V gene are MNHNS and SASEGT. CDR3 size: 14 residues. With V trimmed by 10 bases and J by 4 bases, 12 bases remained unmatched. The CDR3 is CATDIGQVSYGYTF. CDR3 nucleotides: TGTGCCACCGATATTGGACAGGTTAGCTATGGCTACACCTTC.

This rearrangement joins TRBV2 to TRBJ2-5; 8 positions match TRBD2. This CDR3 is 12 amino acids long. Germline V CDR1 and CDR2: SNHLY, FYNNEI. Losses at the gene ends were 6 bases for V and 5 bases for J; bases not matched to a gene: 2. The CDR3 nucleotides are TGTGCCAGCAGAGCGGGAGAGGAGACCCAGTACTTC. It codes for CASRAGEETQYF.

This chain joins TRBV4-1 and TRBJ2-2; D is unresolved. CDR1 and CDR2 from the germline V gene are MGHRA and YSYEKL. CDR3 length: 15 amino acids. V was cut by 0 bases and J by 7 bases, with 12 bases left in between. For the CDR3, the DNA is TGCGCCAGCAGCCAAGAGGGGATAGGGCACGGGGAGCTGTTTTTT. This codes for CASSQEGIGHGELFF.

V is TRBV7-3 and J is TRBJ2-2; TRBD2 might be the D (6 bases). From germline, CDR1 is SGHTA and CDR2 FQGTGA. The CDR3 spans 16 residues. V gave up 2 bases and J gave up 0 bases, with 10 bases separating them. For the CDR3, the DNA is TGTGCCAGCAGCTTACTGGAGGGGCCGAACACCGGGGAGCTGTTTTTT. Its translation: CASSLLEGPNTGELFF.

This clone was recorded a few times. The V gene is TRBV27, the J gene TRBJ1-2; no clear D gene. The V gene's germline CDR1 is MNHEY and CDR2 SMNVEV (reference sequence). The CDR3 runs 13 residues. V lost 6 bases and J lost 1, with 9 bases in between. CDR3 amino acids: CASSQEGNYGYTF. In DNA, the CDR3 is TGTGCCAGCAGCCAGGAGGGTAACTATGGCTACACCTTC.

The rearrangement uses TRBV7-8 and TRBJ1-3, with D hard to call. V gave up 5 bases and J gave up 0 bases, with 11 bases separating them. The V gene's germline CDR1 is SGHVS and CDR2 FQNEAQ. The CDR3 is made up of 15 amino acids. CDR3 nucleotides: TGTGCCAGCAGCCCGCCGTCCTTCTCTGGAAACACCATATATTTT. Its protein is CASSPPSFSGNTIYF.

J is TRBJ2-7 and V is TRBV2; 8 bases align to TRBD2. J was trimmed by 6 bases and V by 3 bases; bases with no gene match: 7. The CDR3 extends over 14 amino acids. Germline CDR1 is SNHLY and CDR2 is FYNNEI. CDR3 residues: CASSDTGRESEQYF. CDR3 in DNA: TGTGCCAGCAGTGATACCGGGAGGGAGTCCGAGCAGTACTTC.

The V call is TRBV20-1, the J call TRBJ2-1, with 11 bases lining up with TRBD2. V dropped 4 bases and J dropped 6; count of bases not matched to a gene: 11. The CDR3 spans 16 residues. From germline, CDR1 is DFQATT and CDR2 SNEGSKA (reference sequence). The CDR3 loop reads CSATVLLAGAVNEQFF. CDR3 sequence (DNA): TGCAGTGCTACTGTTTTACTAGCGGGAGCGGTCAATGAGCAGTTCTTC.

V usage is TRBV6-1 and J usage is TRBJ1-2; TRBD1 aligns across 7 bases. V lost 7 bases to trimming and J lost 2 bases; unmatched junction nucleotides: 16. The germline gives CDR1 MNHNS, CDR2 SASEGT. The CDR3 is made up of 17 amino acids. In nucleotides, the CDR3 is TGTGCCAGCATCCGAGGGGTGTTGACAGGGAGCAACTATGGCTACACCTTC. This sequence encodes CASIRGVLTGSNYGYTF.

This clone was detected only a few times. This chain links TRBV24-1 with TRBJ2-2, with TRBD1 matching 11 bases. Germline loops: CDR1 KGHDR, CDR2 SFDVKD. The V gene end was trimmed by 4 bases and the J gene end by 7 bases; junction bases not matched to a gene: 7. The CDR3 loop spans 16 amino acids. DNA of the CDR3: TGTGCCACCAGTGAATCCGGGACAGGGGGTGGCGGGGAGCTGTTTTTT. This translates into CATSESGTGGGGELFF.

This clone has a single count. The rearrangement joins TRBV7-2 to TRBJ1-2; 10 bases match TRBD1. V gave up 3 bases and J gave up 2 bases; unmatched junction bases: 3. Looked up from germline, CDR1 is SGHTA and CDR2 is FQGNSA. This CDR3 contains 15 residues. The CDR3 coding sequence is TGTGCCAGCAGCTTCTCGGGACAGGGGAACTATGGCTACACCTTC. Translation: CASSFSGQGNYGYTF.

A note on this clone: The junction and the germline gene differ at one end; a read error may be behind it. The chain links TRBV12-3 or TRBV12-4 to TRBJ2-5; TRBD1 is a possible D gene (6 bases). The CDR3 is 14 residues long. This CDR3 is CASSKQGPQETRYF. The CDR3 nucleotides read TGTGCCAGCAGTAAACAGGGTCCACAAGAGACCCGGTACTTC.

This chain connects TRBV4-2 to TRBJ1-1; D is possibly TRBD1 (5 bases). V was clipped by 2 bases and J by 5 bases, with 9 bases between them. CDR1 is LGHNA, CDR2 YNFKEQ, per germline. This CDR3 region has 13 residues. CDR3: CASSQLGVTEAFF. In DNA, the CDR3 is TGTGCCAGCAGCCAACTGGGGGTTACTGAAGCTTTCTTT.

This clone was counted between two and nine times. The genes are TRBV6-1 and TRBJ2-2; D call uncertain. This CDR3 has 15 amino acids. V was pared by 6 bases and J by 1 base, with 12 bases between. The V gene's germline CDR1 is MNHNS and CDR2 SASEGT. The CDR3 DNA follows: TGTGCCAGCAGCCTCATGGGTGTGAACACCGGGGAGCTGTTTTTT. Amino acids: CASSLMGVNTGELFF.